Listed here is a single T cell receptor beta chain. J was trimmed by 2 bases and V by 4 bases; bases with no gene match: 5. The CDR3 sequence is 14 residues long. The germline gives CDR1 SGHNT, CDR2 YYREEE (reference sequence). These data originate in a study of T cell changes during pregnancy in multiple sclerosis. Measured with immunoSEQ multiplex PCR; TCRdb has only the in-frame clones, and not every one. The table records some 38,000 clones, more than 85% of them present only once. The J gene is TRBJ2-7, the V gene TRBV5-4, with TRBD1 identical over 8 bases. Sequences were derived from CD8+ T cells from peripheral blood mononuclear cells, sampled after pregnancy. This TCR came from a female donor with multiple sclerosis, enrolled in a pregnancy study. This chain's CDR3 is CASSPGQGAYEQYF. CDR3 nucleotides: TGTGCCAGCAGCCCCGGACAGGGCGCCTACGAGCAGTACTTC.